One T cell receptor beta chain is described in this entry. Its antigen is undetermined. It was with 60 Vbeta and 13 Jbeta primers that the PCR ran. The table came from immunoSEQ multiplex PCR; TCRdb's copy has only in-frame clones and leaves some out. Among roughly 120,000 clones listed, about 72% were seen once. The data originate from a study of cytomegalovirus exposure and HLA in healthy donors. Study-level findings and limits: Among the most significant clusters, several appeared linked to common viral pathogens in a later analysis. Among TCR beta chains of equal frequency, HLA-associated ones were more clonally expanded in a later analysis.

The CDR3 spans 16 residues. Germline CDR1 SGHDN, CDR2 FVKESK. V lost 1 base, J lost 4 bases, and 16 bases lay in between. Though probably carrying unrecorded immune exposures, donors were nominally healthy at sampling. The TCR sequence derives from a man aged 50-60 years in good health and CMV-seropositive. The chain links TRBV14 to TRBJ1-1, with D unresolved. The sample was PBMCs. CDR3 residues: CASSQVTLRGSTEAFF. As DNA, the CDR3 is TGTGCCAGCAGCCAAGTGACACTCAGAGGGAGCACTGAAGCTTTCTTT.